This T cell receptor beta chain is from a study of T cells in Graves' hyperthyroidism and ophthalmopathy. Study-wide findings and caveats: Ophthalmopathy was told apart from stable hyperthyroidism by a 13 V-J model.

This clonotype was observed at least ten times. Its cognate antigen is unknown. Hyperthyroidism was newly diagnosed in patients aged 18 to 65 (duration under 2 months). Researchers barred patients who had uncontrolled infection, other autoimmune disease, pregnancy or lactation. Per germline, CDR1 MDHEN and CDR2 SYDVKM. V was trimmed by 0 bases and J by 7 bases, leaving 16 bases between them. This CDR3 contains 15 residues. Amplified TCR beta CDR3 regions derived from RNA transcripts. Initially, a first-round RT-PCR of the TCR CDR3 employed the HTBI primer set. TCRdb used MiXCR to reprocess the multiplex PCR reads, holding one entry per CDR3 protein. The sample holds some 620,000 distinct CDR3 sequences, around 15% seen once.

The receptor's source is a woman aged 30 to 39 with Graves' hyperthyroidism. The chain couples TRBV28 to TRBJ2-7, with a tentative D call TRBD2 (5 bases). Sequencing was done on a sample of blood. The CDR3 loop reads CASSLWGDRGCEQYF. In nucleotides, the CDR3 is TGTGCCAGCAGTTTATGGGGTGACCGAGGGTGTGAGCAGTACTTC.